The 6 T cell receptor beta chains in this list originate from one sample, sequenced in a study of cytomegalovirus exposure and HLA in healthy donors. This PCR relied on a set of 60 Vbeta primers and 13 Jbeta primers. Generated by immunoSEQ multiplex PCR, the TCRdb table keeps only in-frame clones and is missing some. This table holds about 200,000 clones, roughly 77% found once. The specimen sequenced was PBMCs. The receptor set was obtained from a male donor in good health and CMV-seropositive.

The chain recombines TRBV2 with TRBJ1-6; 8 bases are a match to TRBD1. The germline V gene encodes CDR1 SNHLY and CDR2 FYNNEI. The CDR3 contains 12 residues. J was trimmed by 13 bases and V by 3 bases; bases with no gene match: 2. CDR3 amino acids: CASSDDRGPLHF. Written as DNA, the CDR3 is TGTGCCAGCAGTGATGACAGGGGTCCCCTCCACTTT. The full variable domain, completed using reference TRBV2 and TRBJ1-6, is EPEVTQTPSHQVTQMGQEVILRCVPISNHLYFYWYRQILGQKVEFLVSFYNNEISEKSEIFDDQFSVERPDGSNFTLKIRSTKLEDSAMYFCASSDDRGPLHFGNGTRLTVT.

The V and J genes are TRBV19 and TRBJ2-2, with 11 nucleotides matching TRBD1. The J segment lost 4 bases and the V segment lost 8 bases, leaving 3 bases of the junction unmatched. CDR1 LNHDA and CDR2 SQIVND come from the germline V gene (reference sequence). The CDR3 extends over 14 amino acids. CDR3 bases: TGTGCCAGTGGACAGGGGGCAATCACCGGGGAGCTGTTTTTT. It translates to CASGQGAITGELFF. The whole variable domain, remainder taken from reference TRBV19 and TRBJ2-2, is DGGITQSPKYLFRKEGQNVTLSCEQNLNHDAMYWYRQDPGQGLRLIYYSQIVNDFQKGDIAEGYSVSREKKESFPLTVTSAQKNPTAFYLCASGQGAITGELFFGEGSRLTVL.

The chain couples TRBV6-1 to TRBJ2-7; 10 bases agree with TRBD1. The CDR3 spans 14 residues. Trimming removed 6 bases from V and 2 bases from J; junction bases left unmatched: 4. Germline assignment: CDR1 MNHNS and CDR2 SASEGT. The CDR3 nucleotides read TGTGCCAGCAGGACCGGGACAGGGGCCTACGAGCAGTACTTC. It translates to CASRTGTGAYEQYF.

V is TRBV19 and J is TRBJ1-5; 12 bases match TRBD1. V gave up 5 bases and J gave up 1 base; unmatched junction bases: 12. This CDR3 spans 19 amino acids. The V gene's germline CDR1 is LNHDA and CDR2 SQIVND (reference sequence). The CDR3 nucleotides read TGTGCCAGTAGTGCGCCCGGGACAGGGGGCTTTAGAAGCAATCAGCCCCAGCATTTT. This codes for CASSAPGTGGFRSNQPQHF.

The chain joins TRBV27 to TRBJ1-2, with 10 bases lining up with TRBD1. Germline CDR1 and CDR2: MNHEY and SMNVEV (reference sequence). The CDR3 has 15 residues. With V trimmed by 5 bases and J by 6 bases, 9 bases remained unmatched. This CDR3 is CASSQRDRGSNGYTF. The CDR3 nucleotides are TGTGCCAGCAGTCAGAGGGACAGGGGATCTAATGGCTACACCTTC.

J is TRBJ2-3 and V is TRBV9; a possible D gene is TRBD2 (6 bases). The CDR3 totals 14 residues. Germline CDR1 reads SGDLS; CDR2 reads YYNGEE. The V end was cut by 3 bases, the J end by 6 bases, with 14 bases between. CDR3 DNA sequence: TGTGCCAGCAGCGGCGGCCCTAGCGCCGATACGCAGTATTTT. It yields the protein CASSGGPSADTQYF.